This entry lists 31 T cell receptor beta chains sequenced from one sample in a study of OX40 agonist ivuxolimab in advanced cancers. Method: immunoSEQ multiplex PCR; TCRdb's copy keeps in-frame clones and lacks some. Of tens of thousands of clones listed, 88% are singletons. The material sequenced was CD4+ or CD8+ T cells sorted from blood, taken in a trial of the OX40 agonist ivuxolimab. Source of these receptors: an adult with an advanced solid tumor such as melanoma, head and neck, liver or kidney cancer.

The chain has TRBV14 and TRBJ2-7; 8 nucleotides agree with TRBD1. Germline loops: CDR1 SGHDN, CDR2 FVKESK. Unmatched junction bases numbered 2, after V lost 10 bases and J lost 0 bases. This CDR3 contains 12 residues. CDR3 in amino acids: CATGQASYEQYF. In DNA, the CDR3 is TGTGCCACGGGACAGGCCTCCTACGAGCAGTACTTC. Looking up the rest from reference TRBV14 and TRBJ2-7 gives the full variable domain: EAGVTQFPSHSVIEKGQTVTLRCDPISGHDNLYWYRRVMGKEIKFLLHFVKESKQDESGMPNNRFLAERTGGTYSTLKVQPAELEDSGVYFCATGQASYEQYFGPGTRLTVT.

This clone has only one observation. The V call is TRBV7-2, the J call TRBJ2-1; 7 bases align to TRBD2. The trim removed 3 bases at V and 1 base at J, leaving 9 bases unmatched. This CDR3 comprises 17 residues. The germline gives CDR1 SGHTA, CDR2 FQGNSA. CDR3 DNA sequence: TGTGCCAGCAGCTTCTGGAGCGTGGGGGGGTCCTACAATGAGCAGTTCTTC. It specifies CASSFWSVGGSYNEQFF.

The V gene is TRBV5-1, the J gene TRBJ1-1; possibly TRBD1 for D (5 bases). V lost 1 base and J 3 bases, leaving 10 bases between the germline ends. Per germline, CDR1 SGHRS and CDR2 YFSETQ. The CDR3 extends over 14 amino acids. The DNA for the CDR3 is TGCGCCAGCAGCTTGATTGGGGGTGACACTGAAGCTTTCTTT. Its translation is CASSLIGGDTEAFF.

The CDR3: CAISEGGEQYF. The CDR3 DNA is TGTGCCATCAGTGAGGGGGGTGAGCAGTACTTC. V usage is TRBV10-3 and J usage is TRBJ2-7, with D perhaps matching TRBD1 or TRBD2 (5 bases each). The germline CDR1 and CDR2 sequences are ENHRY and SYGVKD. V was clipped by 2 bases and J by 7 bases, with 6 bases between them. This CDR3 contains 11 residues.

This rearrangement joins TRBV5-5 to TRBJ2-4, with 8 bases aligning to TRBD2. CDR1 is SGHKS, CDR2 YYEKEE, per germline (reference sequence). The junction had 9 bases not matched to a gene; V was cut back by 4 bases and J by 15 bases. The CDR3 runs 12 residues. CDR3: CASSPPGGGSYF. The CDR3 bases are TGTGCCAGCAGCCCCCCGGGAGGGGGTTCGTACTTC.

CDR3 nucleotide sequence: TGTGCCAGCAGGGACAGGGGGCCTAATAATTCACCCCTCCACTTT. It translates to CASRDRGPNNSPLHF. V and J are TRBV28 and TRBJ1-6; 11 bases align to TRBD1. The CDR3 length is 15 residues. Germline lookup yields CDR1 MDHEN and CDR2 SYDVKM. V shed 6 bases and J 5 bases; nucleotides not matched to a gene: 3. Combining the CDR3 with reference TRBV28 and TRBJ1-6 gives the whole variable domain DVKVTQSSRYLVKRTGEKVFLECVQDMDHENMFWYRQDPGLGLRLIYFSYDVKMKEKGDIPEGYSVSREKKERFSLILESASTNQTSMYLCASRDRGPNNSPLHFGNGTRLTVT.

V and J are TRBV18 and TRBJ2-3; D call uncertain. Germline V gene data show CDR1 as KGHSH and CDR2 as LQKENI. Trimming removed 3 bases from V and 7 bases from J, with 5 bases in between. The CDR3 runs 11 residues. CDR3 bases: TGTGCCAGCTCACCTGAACATACGCAGTATTTT. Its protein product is CASSPEHTQYF.

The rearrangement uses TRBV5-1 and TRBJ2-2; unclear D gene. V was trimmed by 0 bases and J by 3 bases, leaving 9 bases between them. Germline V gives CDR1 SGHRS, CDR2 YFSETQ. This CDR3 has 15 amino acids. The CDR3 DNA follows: TGCGCCAGCAGCTTGGACAACCCCGACACCGGGGAGCTGTTTTTT. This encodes CASSLDNPDTGELFF. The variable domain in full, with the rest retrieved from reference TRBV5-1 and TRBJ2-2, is KAGVTQTPRYLIKTRGQQVTLSCSPISGHRSVSWYQQTPGQGLQFLFEYFSETQRNKGNFPGRFSGRQFSNSRSEMNVSTLELGDSALYLCASSLDNPDTGELFFGEGSRLTVL.

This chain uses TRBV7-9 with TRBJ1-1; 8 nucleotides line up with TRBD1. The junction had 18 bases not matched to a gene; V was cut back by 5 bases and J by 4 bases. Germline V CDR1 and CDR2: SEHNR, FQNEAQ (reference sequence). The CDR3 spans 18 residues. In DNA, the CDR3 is TGTGCCAGCAGCCCGCCTGTTTTTAGGACAGGGAAGACCACTGAAGCTTTCTTT. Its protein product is CASSPPVFRTGKTTEAFF. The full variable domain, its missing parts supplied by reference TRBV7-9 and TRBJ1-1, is DTGVSQNPRHKITKRGQNVTFRCDPISEHNRLYWYRQTLGQGPEFLTYFQNEAQLEKSRLLSDRFSAERPKGSFSTLEIQRTEQGDSAMYLCASSPPVFRTGKTTEAFFGQGTRLTVV.

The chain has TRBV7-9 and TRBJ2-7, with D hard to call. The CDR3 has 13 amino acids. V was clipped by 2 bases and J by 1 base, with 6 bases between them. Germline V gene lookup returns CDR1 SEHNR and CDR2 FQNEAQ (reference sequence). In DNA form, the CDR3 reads TGTGCCAGCAGCTTATTGCCTTCCTACGAGCAGTACTTC. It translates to CASSLLPSYEQYF.

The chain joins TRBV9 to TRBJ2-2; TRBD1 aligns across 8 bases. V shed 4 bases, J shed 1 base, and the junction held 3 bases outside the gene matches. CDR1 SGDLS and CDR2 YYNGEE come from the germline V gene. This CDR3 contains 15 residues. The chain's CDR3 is CASSLDRVNTGELFF. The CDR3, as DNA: TGTGCCAGCAGCCTGGACAGGGTGAACACCGGGGAGCTGTTTTTT.

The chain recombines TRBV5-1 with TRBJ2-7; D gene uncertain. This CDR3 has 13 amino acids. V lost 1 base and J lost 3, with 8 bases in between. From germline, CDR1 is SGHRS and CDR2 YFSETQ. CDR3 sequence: CASSLWQDYEQYF. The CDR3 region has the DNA TGCGCCAGCAGCTTGTGGCAGGACTACGAGCAGTACTTC.

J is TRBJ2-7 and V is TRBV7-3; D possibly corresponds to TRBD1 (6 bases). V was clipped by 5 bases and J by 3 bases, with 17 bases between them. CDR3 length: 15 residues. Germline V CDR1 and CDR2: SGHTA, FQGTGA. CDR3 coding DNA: TGTGCCAGCAGCCGATACGTGGGGGCAGGCTACGAGCAGTACTTC. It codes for CASSRYVGAGYEQYF. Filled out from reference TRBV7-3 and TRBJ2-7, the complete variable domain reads GAGVSQTPSNKVTEKGKYVELRCDPISGHTALYWYRQSLGQGPEFLIYFQGTGAADDSGLPNDRFFAVRPEGSVSTLKIQRTERGDSAVYLCASSRYVGAGYEQYFGPGTRLTVT.

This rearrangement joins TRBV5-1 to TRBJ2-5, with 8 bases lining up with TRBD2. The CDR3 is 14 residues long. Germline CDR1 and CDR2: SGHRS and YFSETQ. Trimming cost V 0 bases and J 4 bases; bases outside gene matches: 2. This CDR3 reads CASSLASGGETQYF. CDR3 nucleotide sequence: TGCGCCAGCAGCTTGGCAAGCGGGGGAGAGACCCAGTACTTC. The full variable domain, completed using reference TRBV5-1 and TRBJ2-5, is KAGVTQTPRYLIKTRGQQVTLSCSPISGHRSVSWYQQTPGQGLQFLFEYFSETQRNKGNFPGRFSGRQFSNSRSEMNVSTLELGDSALYLCASSLASGGETQYFGPGTRLLVL.

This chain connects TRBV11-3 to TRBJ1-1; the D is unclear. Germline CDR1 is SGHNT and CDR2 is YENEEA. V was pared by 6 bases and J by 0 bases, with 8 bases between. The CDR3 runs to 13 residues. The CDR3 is CASRRSMNTEAFF. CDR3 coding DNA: TGTGCCAGCAGGCGAAGCATGAACACTGAAGCTTTCTTT.

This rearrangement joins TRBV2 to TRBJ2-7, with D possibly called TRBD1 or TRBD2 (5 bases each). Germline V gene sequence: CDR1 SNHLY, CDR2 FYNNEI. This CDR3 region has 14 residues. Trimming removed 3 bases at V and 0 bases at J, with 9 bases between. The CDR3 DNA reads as TGTGCCAGCAGTGACGGGACGCTCTCCTACGAGCAGTACTTC. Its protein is CASSDGTLSYEQYF. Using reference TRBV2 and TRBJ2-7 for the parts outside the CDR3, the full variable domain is EPEVTQTPSHQVTQMGQEVILRCVPISNHLYFYWYRQILGQKVEFLVSFYNNEISEKSEIFDDQFSVERPDGSNFTLKIRSTKLEDSAMYFCASSDGTLSYEQYFGPGTRLTVT.

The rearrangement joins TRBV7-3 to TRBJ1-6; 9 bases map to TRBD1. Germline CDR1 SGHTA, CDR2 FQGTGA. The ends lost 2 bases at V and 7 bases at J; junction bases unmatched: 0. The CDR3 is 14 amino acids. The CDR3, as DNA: TGTGCCAGCAGCTTAGGGACAGGGAATTCACCCCTCCACTTT. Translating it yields CASSLGTGNSPLHF.

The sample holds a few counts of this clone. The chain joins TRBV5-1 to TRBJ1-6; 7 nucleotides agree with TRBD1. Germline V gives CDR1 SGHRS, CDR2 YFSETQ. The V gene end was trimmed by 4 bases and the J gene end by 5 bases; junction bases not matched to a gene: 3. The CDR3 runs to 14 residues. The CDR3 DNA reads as TGCGCCAGCAGCGCGGGACAGAATAATTCACCCCTCCACTTT. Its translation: CASSAGQNNSPLHF.

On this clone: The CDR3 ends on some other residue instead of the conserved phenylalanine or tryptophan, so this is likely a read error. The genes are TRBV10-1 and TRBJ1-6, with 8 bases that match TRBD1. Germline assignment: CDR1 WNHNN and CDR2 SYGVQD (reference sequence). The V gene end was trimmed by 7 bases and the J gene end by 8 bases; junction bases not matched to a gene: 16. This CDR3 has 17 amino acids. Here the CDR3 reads CASTGAGGLLRDSPLHL. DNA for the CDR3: TGCGCCAGCACAGGGGCAGGGGGCCTTTTACGGGATTCACCCCTCCACCTT.

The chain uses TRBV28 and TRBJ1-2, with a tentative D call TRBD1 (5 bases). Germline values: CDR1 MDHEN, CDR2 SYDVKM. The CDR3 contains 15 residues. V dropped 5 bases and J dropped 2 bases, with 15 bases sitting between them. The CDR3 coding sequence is TGTGCCAGCAGTACCTCCAGGGTTCCAAACTATGGCTACACCTTC. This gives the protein CASSTSRVPNYGYTF.

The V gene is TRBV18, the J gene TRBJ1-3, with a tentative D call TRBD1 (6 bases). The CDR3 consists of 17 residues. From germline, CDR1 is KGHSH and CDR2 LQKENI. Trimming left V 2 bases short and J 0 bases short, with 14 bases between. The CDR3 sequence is CASSPWRQEASGNTIYF. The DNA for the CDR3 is TGTGCCAGCTCACCATGGAGACAGGAGGCCTCTGGAAACACCATATATTTT.

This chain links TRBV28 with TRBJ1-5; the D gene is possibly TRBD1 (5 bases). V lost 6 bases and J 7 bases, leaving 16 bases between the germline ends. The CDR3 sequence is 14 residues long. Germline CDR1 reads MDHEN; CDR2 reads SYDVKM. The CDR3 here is CASSPRGRGQPQHF. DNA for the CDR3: TGTGCCAGCAGCCCACGGGGGAGGGGACAGCCCCAGCATTTT.

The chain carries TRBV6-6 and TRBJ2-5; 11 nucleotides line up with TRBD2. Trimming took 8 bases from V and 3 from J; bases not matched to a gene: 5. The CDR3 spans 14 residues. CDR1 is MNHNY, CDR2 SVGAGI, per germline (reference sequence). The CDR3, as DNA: TGTGCCAGCGCGCAGACTAGCGGGGAAGAGACCCAGTACTTC. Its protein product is CASAQTSGEETQYF.

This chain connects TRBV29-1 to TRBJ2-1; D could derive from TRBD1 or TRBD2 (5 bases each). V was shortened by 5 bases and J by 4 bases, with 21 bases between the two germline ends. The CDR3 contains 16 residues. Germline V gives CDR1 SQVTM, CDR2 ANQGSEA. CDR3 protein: CSVQFLGTGYYNEQFF. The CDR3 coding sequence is TGCAGCGTTCAGTTTCTTGGGACGGGATATTACAATGAGCAGTTCTTC.

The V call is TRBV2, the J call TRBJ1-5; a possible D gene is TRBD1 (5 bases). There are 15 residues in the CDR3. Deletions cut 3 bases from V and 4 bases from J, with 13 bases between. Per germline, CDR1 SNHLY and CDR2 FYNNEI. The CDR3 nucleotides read TGTGCCAGCAGTGATTTTAGGGGAAAAAATCAGCCCCAGCATTTT. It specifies CASSDFRGKNQPQHF.

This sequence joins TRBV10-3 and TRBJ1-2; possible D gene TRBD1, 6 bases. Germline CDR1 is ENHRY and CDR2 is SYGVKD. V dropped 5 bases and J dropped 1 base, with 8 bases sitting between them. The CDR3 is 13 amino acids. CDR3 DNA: TGTGCCATCAGTCCACAGGGTAACTATGGCTACACCTTC. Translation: CAISPQGNYGYTF.

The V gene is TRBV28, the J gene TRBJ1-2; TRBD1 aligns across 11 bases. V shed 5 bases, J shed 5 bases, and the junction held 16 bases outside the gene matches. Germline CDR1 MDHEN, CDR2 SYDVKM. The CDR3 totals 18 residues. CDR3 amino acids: CASSTQSGTGGIGYGYTF. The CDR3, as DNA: TGTGCCAGCAGTACACAATCCGGGACAGGGGGGATCGGGTATGGCTACACCTTC.

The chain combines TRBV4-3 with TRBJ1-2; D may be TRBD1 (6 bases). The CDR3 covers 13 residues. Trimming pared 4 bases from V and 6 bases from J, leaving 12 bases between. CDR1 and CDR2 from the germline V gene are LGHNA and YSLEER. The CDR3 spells CASSLVRQDGYTF. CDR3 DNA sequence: TGCGCCAGCAGCCTTGTCAGACAGGATGGCTACACCTTC.

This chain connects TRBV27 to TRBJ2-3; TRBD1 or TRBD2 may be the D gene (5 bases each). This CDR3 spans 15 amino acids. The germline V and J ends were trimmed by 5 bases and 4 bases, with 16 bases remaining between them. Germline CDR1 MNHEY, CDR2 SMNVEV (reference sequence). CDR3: CASSDRDGSPDTQYF. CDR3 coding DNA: TGTGCCAGCAGTGACCGGGACGGTTCTCCAGATACGCAGTATTTT.

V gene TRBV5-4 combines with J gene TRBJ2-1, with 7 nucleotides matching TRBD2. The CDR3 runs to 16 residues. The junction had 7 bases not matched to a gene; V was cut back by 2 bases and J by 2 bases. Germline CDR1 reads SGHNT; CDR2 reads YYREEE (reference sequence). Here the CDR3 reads CASSFLVGGAYNEQFF. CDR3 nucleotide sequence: TGTGCCAGCAGCTTCTTAGTGGGGGGGGCCTACAATGAGCAGTTCTTC.

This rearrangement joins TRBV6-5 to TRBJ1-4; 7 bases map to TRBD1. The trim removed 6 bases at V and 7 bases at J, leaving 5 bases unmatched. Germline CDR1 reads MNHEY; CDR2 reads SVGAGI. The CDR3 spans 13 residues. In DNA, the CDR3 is TGTGCCAGCAGGAGGGGGCTAGGTGAAAAACTGTTTTTT. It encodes CASRRGLGEKLFF.